The rows below give T cell receptor beta chains drawn from one sample of a study of regulatory dendritic cells for organ transplantation. Data came from immunoSEQ multiplex PCR; TCRdb stores just in-frame clones and leaves some out. Among 30,000 to 40,000 clones listed, around 90% were seen once. Sequencing input: naive CD4+ T cells from blood. The receptors come from a human donor in good health. CDR3s include the opening cysteine and the closing phenylalanine or tryptophan. D genes are given only for firm matches. The size of a clone is reported for some rows only, either as once, few or many, or as a class for expanded clones.

V gene	D gene	J gene	clone size	CDR3 DNA	CDR3 protein
TRBV28	.	TRBJ2-7	.	TGTGCCAGCAGTTTAACGGGCAGCTACGAGCAGTACTTC	CASSLTGSYEQYF
TRBV7-2	.	TRBJ2-1	.	TGTGCCAGCAGCTCCGACGGGGGTACCATTTACAATGAGCAGTTCTTC	CASSSDGGTIYNEQFF
TRBV9	.	TRBJ2-4	once	TGTGCCAGCAGCGTGTCGACGGGACTGGGCAAAAACATTCAGTACTTC	CASSVSTGLGKNIQYF
TRBV19	TRBD2	TRBJ2-1	.	TGTGCCAGTAGTAACCTAGCGGGCGGGAGCTCCTACAATGAGCAGTTCTTC	CASSNLAGGSSYNEQFF
TRBV7-8	.	TRBJ2-7	once	TGTGCCAGCAGCTTAGGGGGGTCAGGGGCAAACTACGAGCAGTACTTC	CASSLGGSGANYEQYF
TRBV6-6	.	TRBJ2-3	.	TGTGCCAGCAGTTATGTGGGGTGGCCCACAGATACGCAGTATTTT	CASSYVGWPTDTQYF
TRBV13	.	TRBJ1-1	.	TGTGCCAGCAGCCCCGGGACGGATGGATCGGTCACTGAAGCTTTCTTT	CASSPGTDGSVTEAFF
TRBV5-6	.	TRBJ2-3	.	TGTGCCAGCAGCTTCGGGGATACGCAGTATTTT	CASSFGDTQYF
TRBV18	.	TRBJ1-1	.	TGTGCCAGCTCACCAGGGACACGGAAAATGAACACTGAAGCTTTCTTT	CASSPGTRKMNTEAFF
TRBV6-5	TRBD1	TRBJ1-1	.	TGTGCCAGCAGTTACGGGACAGGGGCTGAAGCTTTCTTT	CASSYGTGAEAFF
TRBV19	TRBD1	TRBJ2-4	.	TGTGCCAGTAGTTCTTCCTTGAGACAGGGCGGAAACATTCAGTACTTC	CASSSSLRQGGNIQYF
TRBV7-3	TRBD2	TRBJ2-3	.	TGTGCCAGCAGCTTAGGGGCTAGCGGATTCACAGATACGCAGTATTTT	CASSLGASGFTDTQYF
TRBV28	.	TRBJ1-6	.	TGTGCCAGCAGTTTATCTGGGACGAGGAATTCACCCCTCCACTTT	CASSLSGTRNSPLHF
TRBV11-1	.	TRBJ1-1	.	TGTGCCAGCAGTCGGCCCTCTAGGAACACTGAAGCTTTCTTT	CASSRPSRNTEAFF
TRBV19	.	TRBJ2-2	.	TGTGCCAGTGTAAATACGAACACCGGGGAGCTGTTTTTT	CASVNTNTGELFF
TRBV21-1	.	TRBJ1-5	once	TGTGCCAGCAGCAAAGTGCGACAGGGGGCAGGGCAGCCCCAGCATTTT	CASSKVRQGAGQPQHF
TRBV9	TRBD1	TRBJ2-2	.	TGTGCCAGCAGCAAGATGGGGACAGGGGTATTCCGGGAGCTGTTTTTT	CASSKMGTGVFRELFF
TRBV19	.	TRBJ1-5	.	TGTGCCAGTAGTACAGGGTTCAATCAGCCCCAGCATTTT	CASSTGFNQPQHF
TRBV30	TRBD2	TRBJ2-7	.	TGTGCCTGGAGTTCGTTGGCAGCGGGAGGGTTCTACGAGCAGTACTTC	CAWSSLAAGGFYEQYF
TRBV10-3	TRBD1	TRBJ1-2	.	TGTGCCATACTAGGGCGCGGACAGGGGCTCTATGGCTACACCTTC	CAILGRGQGLYGYTF
TRBV6-5	TRBD2	TRBJ2-7	.	TGTGCCAGCAGCTACTCGGGTAGCGGGAGGCTCGAGCAGTACTTC	CASSYSGSGRLEQYF
TRBV7-9	.	TRBJ1-1	.	TGTGCCAGCAGACCCTCTTCGGGGACTGAAGCTTTCTTT	CASRPSSGTEAFF
TRBV19	.	TRBJ1-1	.	TGTGCCAGTAGTATTGGTCCCAACACTGAAGCTTTCTTT	CASSIGPNTEAFF
TRBV7-9	.	TRBJ2-1	.	TGTGCCAGCAGCTTCACAGGGCAGACGAATGAGCAGTTCTTC	CASSFTGQTNEQFF
TRBV6-1	.	TRBJ2-5	.	TGTGCCAGCAGATTATCGGGCCGCCAAGAGACCCAGTACTTC	CASRLSGRQETQYF
TRBV13	TRBD2	TRBJ2-7	.	TGTGCCAGCAGCACTCGACTAGCGGGGATCTACGAGCAGTACTTC	CASSTRLAGIYEQYF
TRBV7-2	TRBD2	TRBJ2-1	.	TGTGCCAGCAGCTTAGAGGGTCTAGCGGGGGGGCTGGAGCAGTTCTTC	CASSLEGLAGGLEQFF
TRBV7-2	.	TRBJ2-5	.	TGTGCCAGCAGCTTCTTGCAGGGAGTCCAAGAGACCCAGTACTTC	CASSFLQGVQETQYF
TRBV5-1	TRBD2	TRBJ2-1	.	TGCGCCACACAGAGGACTAGCGGGAGCGATGAGCAGTTCTTC	CATQRTSGSDEQFF
TRBV28	.	TRBJ1-5	.	TGTGCCAGCAGTTCCCCCGCCGGGAATCAGCCCCAGCATTTT	CASSSPAGNQPQHF
TRBV11-2	.	TRBJ2-3	.	TGTGCCAGCAGCTGGGACCCAAGCACAGATACGCAGTATTTT	CASSWDPSTDTQYF
TRBV28	TRBD2	TRBJ2-1	.	TGTGCCAGCAGTTTATATGGGACTAGCGGGTCCACCTACAATGAGCAGTTCTTC	CASSLYGTSGSTYNEQFF
TRBV6-5	.	TRBJ2-7	.	TGTGCCAGCAGTAAGGGGGTTGCCTACGAGCAGTACTTC	CASSKGVAYEQYF
TRBV9	TRBD2	TRBJ2-5	.	TGTGCCAGCAGCGTAGGGGCTAGCGGGGGGGCTCCGGAGACCCAGTACTTC	CASSVGASGGAPETQYF
TRBV14	TRBD2	TRBJ2-3	.	TGTGCCAGCAGCCAAGGCGTCCTAGCGGATAGCACAGATACGCAGTATTTT	CASSQGVLADSTDTQYF